Below, 30 T cell receptor beta chains from the same sample are listed, as sequenced in a study of shared clonotypes between healthy human individuals. This table comes from immunoSEQ multiplex PCR, and its TCRdb copy is limited to in-frame clones, with some not included. The data contain under 2,000,000 clones, about 95% of them singletons. The naive CD8 subset, CD45RO-negative cells positively selected for CCR7, excluded terminally differentiated effector memory CD45RA+ cells. Sequencing was done on a sample of naive CD8+ T cells sorted from blood. The source is a man aged 18 to 30 in good health.

The V gene is TRBV2, the J gene TRBJ2-7; no firm D call. The ends were cut back, 5 bases at V and 0 bases at J, with 11 bases in the middle. The CDR3 covers 14 residues. Germline loops: CDR1 SNHLY, CDR2 FYNNEI. As DNA, the CDR3 is TGTGCCAGCAGTCTCGCACCTAGCTCCTACGAGCAGTACTTC. It is translated as CASSLAPSSYEQYF.

The chain combines TRBV30 with TRBJ2-3, with D tentatively TRBD2 (6 bases). This CDR3 is 12 amino acids long. Trimming removed 0 bases from V and 11 bases from J, with 12 bases in between. In germline, CDR1 is GTSNPN, CDR2 SVGIG (reference sequence). The CDR3 here is CAWSVHRREQYF. As DNA, the CDR3 is TGTGCCTGGAGTGTACATCGGCGGGAGCAGTATTTT.

This clone has only one observation. V usage is TRBV6-5 and J usage is TRBJ1-5; the match to TRBD1 covers 7 bases. The CDR3 has 13 amino acids. From germline, CDR1 is MNHEY and CDR2 SVGAGI. With 9 bases clipped from V and 7 bases from J, the junction kept 9 bases outside the gene matches. Here the CDR3 reads CASKQGLGQPQHF. Written as DNA, the CDR3 is TGTGCCAGTAAACAGGGGTTAGGCCAGCCCCAGCATTTT.

J is TRBJ2-1 and V is TRBV10-3, with D possibly TRBD2 on 6 matching bases. V shed 4 bases and J shed 5 bases, with 12 bases lying between them. CDR3 length equals 14 residues. The V gene's germline CDR1 is ENHRY and CDR2 SYGVKD. CDR3 sequence (DNA): TGTGCCATCAGTGCCGCCGGGAGAGACAATGAGCAGTTCTTC. Protein sequence: CAISAAGRDNEQFF.

The chain uses TRBV6-4 and TRBJ1-1, with a weak D call TRBD1 (6 bases). The CDR3 consists of 13 residues. The V end lost 11 bases, the J end lost 3 bases, and 16 bases lay between the germline ends. Germline CDR1 reads MRHNA; CDR2 reads SNTAGT. CDR3 nucleotides: TGTGCCTTCCGTCTGGGGGCAGACACTGAAGCTTTCTTT. This encodes CAFRLGADTEAFF.

This chain connects TRBV6-4 to TRBJ2-7, with 9 positions matching TRBD1. The ends lost 4 bases at V and 7 bases at J; junction bases unmatched: 11. The germline gives CDR1 MRHNA, CDR2 SNTAGT. The CDR3 has 15 residues. CDR3 in DNA: TGTGCCAGCAGTGCTATGGACAGGGGTGTTACAGAGCAGTACTTC. This gives the protein CASSAMDRGVTEQYF.

Points on this clone: Other nucleotide sequences from this sample produce the same CDR3. V usage is TRBV7-6 and J usage is TRBJ1-3; TRBD1 matches 7 bases. CDR1 is SGHVS, CDR2 FNYEAQ, per germline. The junction had 0 bases not matched to a gene; V was cut back by 1 base and J by 0 bases. The CDR3 covers 15 residues. The CDR3 bases are TGTGCCAGCAGCTTAGACAGGGGCTCTGGAAACACCATATATTTT. This sequence encodes CASSLDRGSGNTIYF. Together with reference TRBV7-6 and TRBJ1-3, the CDR3 gives the full variable domain: GAGVSQSPRYKVTKRGQDVALRCDPISGHVSLYWYRQALGQGPEFLTYFNYEAQQDKSGLPNDRFSAERPEGSISTLTIQRTEQRDSAMYRCASSLDRGSGNTIYFGEGSWLTVV.

The V and J genes are TRBV7-9 and TRBJ2-7, with D unresolved. The germline V gene has CDR1 SEHNR and CDR2 FQNEAQ (reference sequence). The CDR3 loop spans 15 amino acids. V lost 4 bases and J 3 bases, leaving 16 bases between the germline ends. The CDR3 nucleotides are TGTGCCAGCAGCTCCCTCGATGGAGTTTACTACGAGCAGTACTTC. It codes for CASSSLDGVYYEQYF. Using reference TRBV7-9 and TRBJ2-7 for the parts outside the CDR3, the full variable domain is DTGVSQNPRHKITKRGQNVTFRCDPISEHNRLYWYRQTLGQGPEFLTYFQNEAQLEKSRLLSDRFSAERPKGSFSTLEIQRTEQGDSAMYLCASSSLDGVYYEQYFGPGTRLTVT.

In this sample, this clone turned up once. The chain combines TRBV4-3 with TRBJ1-4, with 9 bases matching TRBD1. The junction had 8 bases not matched to a gene; V was cut back by 3 bases and J by 6 bases. Germline CDR1 LGHNA, CDR2 YSLEER. The CDR3 spans 16 residues. Here the CDR3 reads CASSQIEGQGHEKLFF. The DNA of the CDR3 is TGCGCCAGCAGCCAGATAGAGGGACAGGGACATGAAAAACTGTTTTTT.

The genes are TRBV11-2 and TRBJ2-7; 10 nucleotides agree with TRBD2. The V gene end was trimmed by 2 bases and the J gene end by 2 bases; junction bases not matched to a gene: 12. Germline assignment: CDR1 SGHAT and CDR2 FQNNGV. The CDR3 has 18 residues. This CDR3 reads CASSLLTPSGGETYEQYF. The CDR3 region has the DNA TGTGCCAGCAGCTTACTAACCCCTAGCGGGGGAGAAACCTACGAGCAGTACTTC.

The chain uses TRBV11-2 and TRBJ2-7, with TRBD1 as a possible D gene (7 bases). V dropped 0 bases and J dropped 6 bases, with 15 bases sitting between them. The germline gives CDR1 SGHAT, CDR2 FQNNGV. The CDR3 is made up of 15 amino acids. CDR3 bases: TGTGCCAGCAGCTTAGAGTCCAGGGGGGATTTCGAGCAGTACTTC. Translating gives CASSLESRGDFEQYF.

This chain connects TRBV27 to TRBJ2-5, with TRBD2 matching 10 bases. The CDR3 has 15 amino acids. The ends lost 2 bases at V and 4 bases at J; junction bases unmatched: 4. Germline V lookup: CDR1 MNHEY, CDR2 SMNVEV (reference sequence). The CDR3 coding sequence is TGTGCCAGCAGTTTAGGTTCTAGCGGGAGAGAGACCCAGTACTTC. Translated: CASSLGSSGRETQYF.

The table lists this clone with a count of one. The chain has TRBV5-1 and TRBJ2-7, with 9 bases identical to TRBD2. The CDR3 runs to 14 residues. Trimming removed 2 bases from V and 3 bases from J; junction bases left unmatched: 3. Germline V gene data show CDR1 as SGHRS and CDR2 as YFSETQ. The CDR3 loop is CASSLAGGHYEQYF. Here the CDR3 DNA reads TGCGCCAGCAGCTTAGCGGGGGGACACTACGAGCAGTACTTC.

As concerns this clone: This specimen includes other DNA sequences encoding the same CDR3. This CDR3 is CASSFHSYEQYF. The CDR3 coding sequence is TGTGCCAGCAGCTTTCACTCCTACGAGCAGTACTTC. This chain joins TRBV5-4 and TRBJ2-7, with D unclear. This CDR3 contains 12 residues. The germline CDR1 and CDR2 sequences are SGHNT and YYREEE (reference sequence). V was shortened by 2 bases and J by 0 bases, with 3 bases between the two germline ends.

The chain joins TRBV6-1 to TRBJ1-1; D gene ambiguous. CDR1 is MNHNS, CDR2 SASEGT, per germline. The CDR3 is 15 amino acids. V was shortened by 4 bases and J by 0 bases, with 12 bases between the two germline ends. Here the CDR3 DNA reads TGTGCCAGCAGTGCTATGGAGGGTATGAACACTGAAGCTTTCTTT. Its translation is CASSAMEGMNTEAFF.

The chain has TRBV4-1 and TRBJ1-2, with 7 bases that match TRBD1. Germline trimming cut 1 base from V and 4 bases from J; bases unmatched to any gene: 3. Germline-derived CDR1 and CDR2 are MGHRA and YSYEKL. The CDR3 contains 14 residues. The CDR3 sequence: CASSQAGTVYGYTF. CDR3 bases: TGCGCCAGCAGCCAAGCCGGGACAGTCTATGGCTACACCTTC.

Comment on this clone: Distinct nucleotide sequences in the sample also encode this CDR3. The chain is built from TRBV7-8 and TRBJ2-7, with TRBD2 matching over 14 bases. CDR1 and CDR2 (germline): SGHVS, FQNEAQ. Trimming at V came to 5 bases and at J to 2 bases, leaving 2 bases not matched to a gene. The CDR3 covers 15 residues. In DNA, the CDR3 is TGTGCCAGCAGCCCGGGACTAGCGGGGGCCTACGAGCAGTACTTC. Encoded protein: CASSPGLAGAYEQYF.

The V and J genes are TRBV7-6 and TRBJ1-2; D gene ambiguous. The CDR3 consists of 15 residues. The germline V gene encodes CDR1 SGHVS and CDR2 FNYEAQ. V dropped 4 bases and J dropped 5 bases, with 17 bases sitting between them. The CDR3 region has the DNA TGTGCCAGCAGCTCGTCGGTCCCGGCCCTATATGGCTACACCTTC. Amino acids: CASSSSVPALYGYTF. Full variable domain (outside the CDR3, taken from reference TRBV7-6 and TRBJ1-2): GAGVSQSPRYKVTKRGQDVALRCDPISGHVSLYWYRQALGQGPEFLTYFNYEAQQDKSGLPNDRFSAERPEGSISTLTIQRTEQRDSAMYRCASSSSVPALYGYTFGSGTRLTVV.

The chain couples TRBV9 to TRBJ2-4, with TRBD1 as a possible D gene (7 bases). This CDR3 is 12 amino acids long. The V gene's germline CDR1 is SGDLS and CDR2 YYNGEE. V lost 4 bases, J lost 11 bases, and 13 bases lay in between. The CDR3 DNA follows: TGTGCCAGCAGCACCCAGGGGGACTTTCAGTACTTC. Translating gives CASSTQGDFQYF.

In this sample, this clone turned up once. V and J are TRBV7-2 and TRBJ2-5; TRBD2 is a possible D gene (6 bases). There are 14 residues in the CDR3. Between the trimmed V and J ends, which lost 7 bases and 0 bases, there was a span of 12 bases. The germline gives CDR1 SGHTA, CDR2 FQGNSA. CDR3 residues: CASTIADHQETQYF. The CDR3 DNA follows: TGTGCCAGCACCATAGCGGACCACCAAGAGACCCAGTACTTC.

The chain is built from TRBV13 and TRBJ2-1, with TRBD2 matching over 13 bases. J was trimmed by 6 bases and V by 1 base; bases with no gene match: 6. There are 17 residues in the CDR3. Per the germline V gene, CDR1 is PRHDT and CDR2 is FYEKMQ (reference sequence). The CDR3 loop reads CASSLVGLAGLGNEQFF. The CDR3 DNA reads as TGTGCCAGCAGCTTAGTGGGACTAGCGGGACTCGGCAATGAGCAGTTCTTC.

This clone was seen just once. The chain uses TRBV28 and TRBJ1-1; D possibly corresponds to TRBD1 (5 bases). Per germline, CDR1 MDHEN and CDR2 SYDVKM. The CDR3 covers 15 residues. V was pared by 7 bases and J by 0 bases, with 15 bases between. For the CDR3, the DNA is TGTGCCAGCACTCCGACGGGGCGTATGAACACTGAAGCTTTCTTT. Translation: CASTPTGRMNTEAFF.

The V call is TRBV11-2, the J call TRBJ2-7; 10 bases agree with TRBD1. The CDR3 sequence is 15 residues long. V gave up 7 bases and J gave up 1 base; unmatched junction bases: 7. Per the germline V gene, CDR1 is SGHAT and CDR2 is FQNNGV. CDR3 coding DNA: TGTGCCAGCACCTCGGGACAGGGGATATCCTACGAGCAGTACTTC. Translation: CASTSGQGISYEQYF.

The V and J genes are TRBV30 and TRBJ1-1; D gene unclear. The germline CDR1 and CDR2 sequences are GTSNPN and SVGIG (reference sequence). The CDR3 contains 14 residues. Trimming shortened V by 3 bases and J by 7 bases, and 18 bases separated the two germline ends. CDR3 bases: TGTGCCTGGAGGGCGCCGGCCAGGACCCATGAAGCTTTCTTT. Amino acids: CAWRAPARTHEAFF.

A remark on this clone: The same CDR3 also results from other DNA sequences found in this sample. This chain joins TRBV5-6 and TRBJ2-2; TRBD2 agrees at 7 bases. The CDR3 runs to 15 residues. Germline V gives CDR1 SGHDT, CDR2 YYEEEE. The V gene end was trimmed by 1 base and the J gene end by 1 base; junction bases not matched to a gene: 1. CDR3 amino acids: CASSLPSGNTGELFF. In DNA, the CDR3 is TGTGCCAGCAGCTTGCCTAGCGGGAACACCGGGGAGCTGTTTTTT.

The CDR3 here is CASSLVWGGGEQFF. Written as DNA, the CDR3 is TGTGCCAGCAGCTTAGTTTGGGGGGGCGGTGAGCAGTTCTTC. This sequence joins TRBV7-8 and TRBJ2-1, with D possibly TRBD2 on 7 matching bases. The V gene lost 1 base and the J gene lost 9 bases, with 13 bases spanning the gap. The germline V gene encodes CDR1 SGHVS and CDR2 FQNEAQ. This CDR3 has 14 residues.

The CDR3 bases are TGTGCCAGCAGCGTAGCTGGGAGGAGTGAAGAGACCCAGTACTTC. Amino acid sequence: CASSVAGRSEETQYF. This sequence joins TRBV9 and TRBJ2-5, with a possible D match to TRBD2 (6 bases). V shed 0 bases and J shed 3 bases, with 12 bases lying between them. From germline, CDR1 is SGDLS and CDR2 YYNGEE. The CDR3 has 15 residues.

The chain carries TRBV4-1 and TRBJ2-7, with 7 bases aligning to TRBD2. The CDR3 length is 16 residues. Germline V gene data show CDR1 as MGHRA and CDR2 as YSYEKL. Unmatched junction bases numbered 5, after V lost 0 bases and J lost 0 bases. The CDR3 nucleotides are TGCGCCAGCAGCCAAGATCAAGGGGAGGGCTCCTACGAGCAGTACTTC. Translating it yields CASSQDQGEGSYEQYF.

This clone came up once. The V and J genes are TRBV7-9 and TRBJ1-1; the match to TRBD1 covers 9 bases. The CDR3 extends over 13 amino acids. Germline trimming cut 6 bases from V and 7 bases from J; bases unmatched to any gene: 6. The germline V gene has CDR1 SEHNR and CDR2 FQNEAQ (reference sequence). The CDR3 DNA follows: TGTGCCAGCAGGACGGGACAGGGCGGTGAAGCTTTCTTT. It specifies CASRTGQGGEAFF.

About this clone: The identical CDR3 is also encoded by other nucleotide sequences in the sample. The genes are TRBV27 and TRBJ2-7; D is possibly TRBD1 (5 bases). In germline, CDR1 is MNHEY, CDR2 SMNVEV (reference sequence). CDR3 length equals 13 residues. V lost 2 bases and J 3 bases, leaving 8 bases between the germline ends. CDR3 amino acids: CASSLADSYEQYF. In DNA, the CDR3 is TGTGCCAGCAGTTTAGCCGACAGCTACGAGCAGTACTTC.